This TCR beta chain was sequenced during a study of CD8 T cells in ankylosing spondylitis. Overall study findings and caveats: In ankylosing spondylitis patients, matched synovial fluid reportedly showed significant enrichment of disease-linked clones.

This clonotype was observed many times. Its antigen remains unidentified. V lost 0 bases and J 5 bases, leaving 8 bases between the germline ends. Per germline, CDR1 SGDLS and CDR2 YYNGEE. CDR3 size: 13 residues. TCRdb reanalysed the 5' RACE reads using MiXCR and keeps one entry per CDR3 protein. The sample gives 250,000 to 350,000 distinct CDR3 sequences, 20% of which show up once; 7.5% to 9% is in the top ten. The clonotype was recovered from a male donor with ankylosing spondylitis or in good health (not recorded which). Sequencing was performed on blood, either unsorted or a sorted T cell fraction (not recorded which). The chain couples TRBV9 to TRBJ2-5, with D uncertain. The CDR3 here is CASSVGSLETQYF. CDR3 nucleotide sequence: TGTGCCAGCAGCGTAGGGAGTCTGGAGACCCAGTACTTC.